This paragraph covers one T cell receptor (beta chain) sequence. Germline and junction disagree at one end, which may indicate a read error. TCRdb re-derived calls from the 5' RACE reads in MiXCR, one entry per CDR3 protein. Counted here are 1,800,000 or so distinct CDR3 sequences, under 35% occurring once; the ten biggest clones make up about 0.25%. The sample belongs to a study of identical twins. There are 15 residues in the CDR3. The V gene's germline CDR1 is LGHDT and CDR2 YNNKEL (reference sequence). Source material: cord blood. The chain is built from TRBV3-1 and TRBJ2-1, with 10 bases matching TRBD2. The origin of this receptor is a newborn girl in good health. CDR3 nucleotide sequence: TGTGCCAGCAGCCAAGGACTAGCGGGTTTCAATGAGCGGTTCTTC. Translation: CASSQGLAGFNERFF.